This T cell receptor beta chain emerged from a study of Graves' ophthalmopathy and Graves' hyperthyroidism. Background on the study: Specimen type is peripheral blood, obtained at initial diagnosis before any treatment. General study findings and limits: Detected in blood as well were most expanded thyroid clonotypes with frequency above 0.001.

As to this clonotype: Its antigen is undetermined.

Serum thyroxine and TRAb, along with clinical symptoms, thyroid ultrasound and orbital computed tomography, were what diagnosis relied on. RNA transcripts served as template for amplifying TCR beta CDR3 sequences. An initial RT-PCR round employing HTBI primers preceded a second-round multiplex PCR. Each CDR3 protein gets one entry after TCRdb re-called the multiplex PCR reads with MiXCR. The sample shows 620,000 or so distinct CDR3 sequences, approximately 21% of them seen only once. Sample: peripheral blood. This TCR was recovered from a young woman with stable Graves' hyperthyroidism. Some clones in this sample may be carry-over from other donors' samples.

The CDR3 here is CASSLGVAGEAFF. DNA for the CDR3: TGTGCCAGCAGCTTGGGGGTCGCGGGTGAAGCTTTCTTT. V and J are TRBV7-2 and TRBJ1-1; weak D call: TRBD1 (5 bases). Germline CDR1 and CDR2: SGHTA and FQGNSA. There are 13 residues in the CDR3. V dropped 3 bases and J dropped 7 bases, with 12 bases sitting between them.